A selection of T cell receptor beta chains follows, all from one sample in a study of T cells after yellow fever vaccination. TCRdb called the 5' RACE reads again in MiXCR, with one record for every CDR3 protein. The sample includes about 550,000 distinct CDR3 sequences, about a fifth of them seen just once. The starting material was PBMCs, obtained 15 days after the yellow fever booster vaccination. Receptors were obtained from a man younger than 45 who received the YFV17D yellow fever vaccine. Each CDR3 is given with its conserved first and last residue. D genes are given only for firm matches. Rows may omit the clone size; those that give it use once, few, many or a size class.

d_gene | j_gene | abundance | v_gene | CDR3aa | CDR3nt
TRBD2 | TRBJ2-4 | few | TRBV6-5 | CASSFPGTSVQYF | TGTGCCAGCAGTTTCCCCGGGACTAGCGTTCAGTACTTC
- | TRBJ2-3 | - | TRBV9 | CASSVAMGGTQYF | TGTGCCAGCAGCGTAGCTATGGGGGGAACGCAGTATTTT
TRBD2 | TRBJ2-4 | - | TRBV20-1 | CSARVGSGMVKNIQYF | TGCAGTGCTAGAGTTGGTAGCGGGATGGTCAAAAACATTCAGTACTTC
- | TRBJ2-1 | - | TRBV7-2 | CASSFPGVSYNEQFF | TGTGCCAGCAGCTTCCCCGGGGTCAGCTACAATGAGCAGTTCTTC
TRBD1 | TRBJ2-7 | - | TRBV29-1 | CSVDKQGAKEQYF | TGCAGCGTTGATAAACAGGGGGCGAAGGAGCAGTACTTC
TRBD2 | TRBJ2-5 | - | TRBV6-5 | CASSFRLLAGDPETQYF | TGTGCCAGCAGTTTTCGCTTACTAGCGGGAGATCCAGAGACCCAGTACTTC
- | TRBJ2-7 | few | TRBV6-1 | CASRTNSNPNYEQYF | TGTGCCAGCAGAACCAACAGCAACCCAAACTACGAGCAGTACTTC
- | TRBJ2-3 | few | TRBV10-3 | CATGGAGTATDTQYF | TGTGCCACCGGAGGGGCGGGGACAGCCACAGATACGCAGTATTTT
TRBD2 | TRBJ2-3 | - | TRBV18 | CASSSTSVPDTQYF | TGTGCCAGCTCATCCACTAGCGTCCCAGATACGCAGTATTTT
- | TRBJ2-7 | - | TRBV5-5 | CASSLAATEQYF | TGTGCCAGCAGCTTGGCAGCCACCGAGCAGTACTTC
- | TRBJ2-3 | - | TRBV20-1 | CSARGRRGVWDTQYF | TGCAGTGCTAGAGGACGTCGAGGGGTCTGGGATACGCAGTATTTT
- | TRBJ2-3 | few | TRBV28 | CASSLYRGGRDTQYF | TGTGCCAGCAGTTTGTACAGGGGAGGTCGTGATACGCAGTATTTT
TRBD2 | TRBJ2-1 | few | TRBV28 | CASTGLAGGPYNEQFF | TGTGCCAGCACGGGACTAGCGGGAGGGCCCTACAATGAGCAGTTCTTC
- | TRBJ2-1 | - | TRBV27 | CASRGIAEQFF | TGTGCCAGCAGAGGGATCGCTGAGCAGTTCTTC
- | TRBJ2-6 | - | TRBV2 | CATRPEVANVLTF | TGTGCCACCAGGCCGGAGGTGGCCAACGTCCTGACTTTC
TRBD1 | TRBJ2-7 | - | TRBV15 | CATSDGPGQFYEQYF | TGTGCCACCAGCGATGGACCGGGACAGTTCTACGAGCAGTACTTC
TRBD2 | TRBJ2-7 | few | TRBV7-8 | CASSPRGGSAYEQYF | TGTGCCAGCAGCCCGCGGGGGGGCTCCGCCTACGAGCAGTACTTC
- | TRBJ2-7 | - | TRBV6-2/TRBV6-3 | CASSYSTFLGLYF | TGTGCCAGCAGTTACTCGACCTTTCTGGGCCTGTACTTC
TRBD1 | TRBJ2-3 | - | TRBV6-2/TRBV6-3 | CASSGPVVGQGKQYF | TGTGCCAGCAGTGGGCCTGTCGTAGGACAGGGGAAGCAGTATTTT
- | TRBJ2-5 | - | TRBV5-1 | CASSLGPSSSQETQYF | TGCGCCAGCAGCTTGGGGCCGTCTAGCAGCCAAGAGACCCAGTACTTC
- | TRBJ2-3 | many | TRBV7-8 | CASSPSPDTQYF | TGTGCCAGCAGCCCCTCCCCAGATACGCAGTATTTT
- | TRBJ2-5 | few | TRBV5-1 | CASSLFGDGTQYF | TGCGCCAGCAGCTTGTTCGGTGACGGGACCCAGTACTTC
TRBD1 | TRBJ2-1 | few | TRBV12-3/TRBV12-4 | CASGGGDRAYNEQFF | TGTGCCAGCGGGGGTGGGGACAGGGCCTACAATGAGCAGTTCTTC
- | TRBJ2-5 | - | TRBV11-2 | CASSPTGPSAGETQYF | TGTGCCAGCAGCCCCACAGGACCCAGCGCTGGAGAGACCCAGTACTTC
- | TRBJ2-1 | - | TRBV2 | CASSVHEQFF | TGTGCCAGCAGTGTGCATGAGCAGTTCTTC
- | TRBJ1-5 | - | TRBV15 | CATSRDTGGFEPQHF | TGTGCCACCAGCAGAGATACGGGGGGCTTTGAGCCCCAGCATTTT
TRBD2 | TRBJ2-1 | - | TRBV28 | CASSPRLARNFYNEQFF | TGTGCCAGCAGTCCTAGACTAGCGCGAAACTTCTACAATGAGCAGTTCTTC
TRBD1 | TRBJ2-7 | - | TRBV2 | CASSGQGVSYEQYF | TGTGCCAGCAGTGGACAGGGGGTCTCCTACGAGCAGTACTTC
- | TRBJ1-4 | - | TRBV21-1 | CATPKLFF | TGTGCCACTCCAAAACTGTTTTTT
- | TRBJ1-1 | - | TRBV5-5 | CASSYRTGGIDEAFF | TGTGCCAGCAGCTATCGGACGGGGGGGATAGATGAAGCTTTCTTT
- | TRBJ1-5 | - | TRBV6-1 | CASRGGINQPQHF | TGTGCCAGCAGGGGAGGTATCAATCAGCCCCAGCATTTT
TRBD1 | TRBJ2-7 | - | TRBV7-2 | CASSNTGVEQYF | TGTGCCAGCAGTAATACAGGGGTCGAGCAGTACTTC
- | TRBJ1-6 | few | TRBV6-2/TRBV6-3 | CASSPQDRDNSPLHF | TGTGCCAGCAGCCCTCAGGACAGAGATAATTCACCCCTCCACTTT
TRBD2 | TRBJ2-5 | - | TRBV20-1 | CSATGLAGLQETQYF | TGCAGTGCTACGGGACTAGCGGGGCTCCAAGAGACCCAGTACTTC
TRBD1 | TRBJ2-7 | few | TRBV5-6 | CASSSPDRGPDEQYF | TGTGCCAGCAGCTCCCCGGACAGGGGTCCTGACGAGCAGTACTTC
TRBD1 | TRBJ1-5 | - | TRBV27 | CASSFSGQESSSNQPQHF | TGTGCCAGCAGTTTTTCCGGACAGGAGTCCTCCAGCAATCAGCCCCAGCATTTT
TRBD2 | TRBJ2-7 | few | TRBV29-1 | CSVNGLAESSYEQYF | TGCAGCGTCAACGGGCTAGCGGAAAGCTCCTACGAGCAGTACTTC
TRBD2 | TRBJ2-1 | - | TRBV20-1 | CSALAGGWNEQFF | TGCAGTGCCCTAGCGGGAGGTTGGAATGAGCAGTTCTTC
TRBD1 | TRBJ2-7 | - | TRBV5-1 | CASSFGQGLYEQYF | TGCGCCAGCAGCTTCGGACAGGGTCTCTACGAGCAGTACTTC
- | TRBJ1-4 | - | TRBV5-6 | CASSLRTAEKLFF | TGTGCCAGCAGCTTGCGGACGGCGGAAAAACTGTTTTTT
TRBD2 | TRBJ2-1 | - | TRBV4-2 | CASSLPGLAGEQFF | TGTGCCAGCAGCCTGCCGGGACTAGCGGGAGAGCAGTTCTTC
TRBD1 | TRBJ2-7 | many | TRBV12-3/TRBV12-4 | CASSPGTGRYEQYF | TGTGCCAGCAGTCCCGGGACAGGGAGGTACGAGCAGTACTTC
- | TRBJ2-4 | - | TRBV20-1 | CSAGIQGNIQYF | TGCAGTGCTGGCATCCAGGGAAACATTCAGTACTTC
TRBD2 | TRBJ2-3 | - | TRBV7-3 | CASSLFGVQAGGTDTQYF | TGTGCCAGCAGCTTATTCGGGGTTCAAGCGGGAGGCACAGATACGCAGTATTTT
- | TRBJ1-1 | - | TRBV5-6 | CASSSPTATEAFF | TGTGCCAGCAGCTCCCCCACCGCTACTGAAGCTTTCTTT
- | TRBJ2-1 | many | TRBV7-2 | CASSPWRGGDEQFF | TGTGCCAGCAGCCCTTGGAGGGGTGGGGATGAGCAGTTCTTC
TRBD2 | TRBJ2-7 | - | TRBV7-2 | CASSTGTSRTYEQYF | TGTGCCAGCAGTACCGGGACTAGCCGGACCTACGAGCAGTACTTC
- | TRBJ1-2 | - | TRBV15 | CATSRETGNYGYTF | TGTGCCACCAGCAGAGAAACAGGAAACTATGGCTACACCTTC
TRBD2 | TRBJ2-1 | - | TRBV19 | CASSTGTSGLNEQFF | TGTGCCAGTAGTACCGGGACTAGCGGGCTAAATGAGCAGTTCTTC
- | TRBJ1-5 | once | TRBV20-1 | CSARPNRVGGWYSNQPQHF | TGCAGTGCTAGACCAAACAGGGTAGGGGGTTGGTATAGCAATCAGCCCCAGCATTTT